Each of the 27 T cell receptor beta chains below was sequenced from the same sample in a study of shared clonotypes between healthy human individuals. Naive CD8 cells lacked CD45RO, underwent positive selection for CCR7 and left out terminally differentiated effector memory CD45RA+ cells. Produced via immunoSEQ multiplex PCR; TCRdb's table is partial and in-frame only. The table lists roughly 770,000 clones, roughly 96% of them singletons, with over 0.2% in the top ten. Sequenced sample: naive CD8+ T cells sorted from blood. The receptor source for this set is a man aged 25-45 years in good health.

This clone was observed once. The chain combines TRBV18 with TRBJ2-7, with D uncertain. Trimming cost V 3 bases and J 0 bases, with 18 bases left between them. Germline V gene sequence: CDR1 KGHSH, CDR2 LQKENI. The CDR3 is 17 amino acids. This CDR3 reads CASSPSGPDTYSYEQYF. The CDR3 DNA reads TGTGCCAGCTCACCGTCGGGTCCAGATACTTACTCCTACGAGCAGTACTTC.

This clone has more than one count but fewer than ten. The chain is built from TRBV27 and TRBJ2-2; D is possibly TRBD1 (5 bases). V was trimmed by 1 base and J by 6 bases, leaving 15 bases between them. The CDR3 runs to 16 residues. Germline V lookup: CDR1 MNHEY, CDR2 SMNVEV (reference sequence). CDR3 sequence: CASSLLGHGGSGELFF. CDR3 bases: TGTGCCAGCAGTTTATTGGGGCACGGCGGTTCCGGGGAGCTGTTTTTT.

The rearrangement uses TRBV5-4 and TRBJ1-3; D is uncertain. The CDR3 consists of 15 residues. Trimming shortened V by 0 bases and J by 0 bases, and 7 bases separated the two germline ends. Germline CDR1 and CDR2: SGHNT and YYREEE (reference sequence). The CDR3 nucleotides read TGTGCCAGCAGCTTGGACAGCCGCTCTGGAAACACCATATATTTT. Protein sequence: CASSLDSRSGNTIYF.

CDR3 region: CSVDSQSRRNEQFF. The CDR3 nucleotides read TGCAGCGTTGACAGTCAGAGTCGAAGGAATGAGCAGTTCTTC. The chain employs TRBV29-1 and TRBJ2-1; D gene uncertain. V was clipped by 3 bases and J by 7 bases, with 16 bases between them. The V gene's germline CDR1 is SQVTM and CDR2 ANQGSEA. This CDR3 has 14 residues.

V usage is TRBV19 and J usage is TRBJ1-1; D is ambiguous. The CDR3 has 13 amino acids. Deletions cut 6 bases from V and 3 bases from J, with 11 bases between. Germline-derived CDR1 and CDR2 are LNHDA and SQIVND (reference sequence). The CDR3 DNA reads as TGTGCCAGTAGGGACCTTGGGTACACTGAAGCTTTCTTT. This translates into CASRDLGYTEAFF.

This clone appeared once. The chain recombines TRBV4-2 with TRBJ1-5; D unresolved. The CDR3 runs to 14 residues. Trimming took off 0 bases at V and 6 bases at J, with 9 bases between the two ends. Per the germline V gene, CDR1 is LGHNA and CDR2 is YNFKEQ. This CDR3 reads CASSQDSSGQPQHF. The CDR3 DNA follows: TGTGCCAGCAGCCAAGATTCTTCGGGTCAGCCCCAGCATTTT.

This rearrangement joins TRBV2 to TRBJ1-2; 8 positions match TRBD1. CDR1 and CDR2 from the germline V gene are SNHLY and FYNNEI. The CDR3 has 16 residues. With 6 bases clipped from V and 6 bases from J, the junction kept 15 bases outside the gene matches. The CDR3 DNA reads TGTGCCAGCAGCTCCACTCTCTGGACAGGGTGGGATGGCTACACCTTC. It translates to CASSSTLWTGWDGYTF.

This clone was seen once. This chain joins TRBV5-1 and TRBJ2-3, with TRBD1 as a possible D gene (5 bases). Trimming took off 4 bases at V and 4 bases at J, with 10 bases between the two ends. CDR1 and CDR2 (germline): SGHRS, YFSETQ. The CDR3 contains 13 residues. The CDR3 sequence is CASSLTVPDTQYF. DNA of the CDR3: TGCGCCAGCAGCCTGACAGTGCCAGATACGCAGTATTTT.

The J gene is TRBJ1-2, the V gene TRBV6-1, with D unresolved. CDR3 length: 16 residues. V lost 3 bases and J lost 5, with 19 bases in between. Germline CDR1 and CDR2: MNHNS and SASEGT. The CDR3 DNA sequence: TGTGCCAGCAGTGAGTACCGAGGGCTCTGGGAGTATGGCTACACCTTC. Translation: CASSEYRGLWEYGYTF.

V and J are TRBV7-9 and TRBJ2-3; possibly TRBD1 or TRBD2 for D (5 bases each). Deletions cut 5 bases from V and 3 bases from J, with 15 bases between. The CDR3 contains 15 residues. CDR1 and CDR2 (germline): SEHNR, FQNEAQ (reference sequence). The CDR3 DNA sequence: TGTGCCAGCAGCCCACGGGGCTCGGGGACAGATACGCAGTATTTT. The encoded protein is CASSPRGSGTDTQYF. The full variable domain, rest sourced from reference TRBV7-9 and TRBJ2-3, is DTGVSQNPRHKITKRGQNVTFRCDPISEHNRLYWYRQTLGQGPEFLTYFQNEAQLEKSRLLSDRFSAERPKGSFSTLEIQRTEQGDSAMYLCASSPRGSGTDTQYFGPGTRLTVL.

V is TRBV4-1 and J is TRBJ1-4, with 7 bases lining up with TRBD1. Germline CDR1 and CDR2: MGHRA and YSYEKL. V was pared by 4 bases and J by 11 bases, with 7 bases of the junction left unmatched. The CDR3 runs to 13 residues. The CDR3 sequence is CASSLLQGQKLFF. CDR3 in DNA: TGCGCCAGCAGCCTGCTACAGGGGCAGAAACTGTTTTTT.

The rearrangement links TRBV2 to TRBJ1-2; TRBD1 matches 7 bases. Trimming took 9 bases from V and 4 from J; bases not matched to a gene: 5. This CDR3 is 12 amino acids long. Per the germline V gene, CDR1 is SNHLY and CDR2 is FYNNEI. CDR3 sequence: CARGGGSYGYTF. The CDR3 DNA sequence: TGTGCCAGGGGAGGGGGCTCCTATGGCTACACCTTC.

V gene TRBV27 combines with J gene TRBJ1-5; possible D gene TRBD1, 5 bases. Per germline, CDR1 MNHEY and CDR2 SMNVEV (reference sequence). V gave up 5 bases and J gave up 6 bases, with 20 bases separating them. The CDR3 has 16 residues. CDR3 protein: CASSDGGGEVGQPQHF. CDR3 nucleotide sequence: TGTGCCAGCAGTGACGGCGGGGGAGAGGTCGGTCAGCCCCAGCATTTT.

The chain joins TRBV11-2 to TRBJ2-7; D call uncertain. This CDR3 is 14 amino acids long. Trimming stripped 9 bases from V and 0 bases from J, with 15 bases between. Germline-derived CDR1 and CDR2 are SGHAT and FQNNGV. DNA of the CDR3: TGTGCCAGTTCCTCCGAGACACCCTCCTACGAGCAGTACTTC. Translation: CASSSETPSYEQYF.

The chain links TRBV4-3 to TRBJ2-7; the D gene is possibly TRBD1 (6 bases). V was shortened by 0 bases and J by 6 bases, with 18 bases between the two germline ends. Germline V gene lookup returns CDR1 LGHNA and CDR2 YSLEER. This CDR3 spans 16 amino acids. CDR3 coding DNA: TGCGCCAGCAGCCAAGATCGAGGGTCAGGGGCCTCCGAGCAGTACTTC. Translation gives CASSQDRGSGASEQYF.

This chain connects TRBV9 to TRBJ2-5, with TRBD2 matching over 14 bases. This CDR3 is built from 15 residues. V dropped 3 bases and J dropped 3; count of bases not matched to a gene: 1. Germline lookup yields CDR1 SGDLS and CDR2 YYNGEE. CDR3 coding DNA: TGTGCCAGCAGCGGACTAGCGGGAGGGGAAGAGACCCAGTACTTC. This gives the protein CASSGLAGGEETQYF.

The chain couples TRBV7-2 to TRBJ1-1; D remains ambiguous. This CDR3 has 13 amino acids. In germline, CDR1 is SGHTA, CDR2 FQGNSA. The V end was cut by 3 bases, the J end by 4 bases, with 9 bases between. The CDR3: CASSFEGVTEAFF. CDR3 coding DNA: TGTGCCAGCAGCTTTGAGGGTGTCACTGAAGCTTTCTTT. The variable domain in full, completed from reference TRBV7-2 and TRBJ1-1, reads GAGVSQSPSNKVTEKGKDVELRCDPISGHTALYWYRQSLGQGLEFLIYFQGNSAPDKSGLPSDRFSAERTGGSVSTLTIQRTQQEDSAVYLCASSFEGVTEAFFGQGTRLTVV.

This clone appeared a single time. This sequence joins TRBV6-4 and TRBJ2-7; a possible D gene is TRBD2 (5 bases). There are 19 residues in the CDR3. Trimming left V 3 bases short and J 5 bases short, with 29 bases between. From germline, CDR1 is MRHNA and CDR2 SNTAGT. The CDR3 reads CASSERPKFRGSEMDEQYF. The CDR3 nucleotides are TGTGCCAGCAGTGAACGGCCGAAGTTCAGAGGGAGTGAGATGGACGAGCAGTACTTC.

This chain's CDR3 is CASSSHGASGGTGETQYF. The CDR3 coding sequence is TGTGCCAGCAGCTCACATGGTGCTAGCGGGGGGACAGGGGAGACCCAGTACTTC. J is TRBJ2-5 and V is TRBV7-9; 11 bases match TRBD2. The CDR3 length is 18 residues. CDR1 and CDR2 from the germline V gene are SEHNR and FQNEAQ (reference sequence). The V segment lost 4 bases and the J segment 5 bases; nucleotides outside the gene matches: 15.

About this clone: The sample holds other DNA sequences that translate to the same CDR3. The V gene is TRBV19, the J gene TRBJ2-1; 7 bases are shared with TRBD1. V lost 7 bases to trimming and J lost 0 bases; unmatched junction nucleotides: 6. Germline V CDR1 and CDR2: LNHDA, SQIVND (reference sequence). CDR3 length equals 15 residues. CDR3 amino acids: CASTPGGSSYNEQFF. The CDR3 DNA follows: TGTGCCAGTACTCCAGGGGGAAGCTCCTACAATGAGCAGTTCTTC.

Here the CDR3 reads CASSLSRGHFYEQYF. CDR3 DNA: TGTGCCAGCAGTTTATCGCGTGGACACTTCTACGAGCAGTACTTC. The chain combines TRBV27 with TRBJ2-7, with TRBD1 as a possible D gene (5 bases). Germline V CDR1 and CDR2: MNHEY, SMNVEV (reference sequence). The CDR3 spans 15 residues. The germline V and J ends were trimmed by 0 bases and 3 bases, with 12 bases remaining between them.

This sequence joins TRBV27 and TRBJ2-1; no clear D. V gave up 0 bases and J gave up 6 bases, with 6 bases separating them. The CDR3 totals 13 residues. Germline values: CDR1 MNHEY, CDR2 SMNVEV (reference sequence). The DNA for the CDR3 is TGTGCCAGCAGTTTATCAGCGATCAATGAGCAGTTCTTC. It encodes CASSLSAINEQFF.

This chain links TRBV5-4 with TRBJ2-7; no reliable D call. The germline V gene encodes CDR1 SGHNT and CDR2 YYREEE (reference sequence). Trimming took off 4 bases at V and 0 bases at J, with 14 bases between the two ends. The CDR3 runs 15 residues. The CDR3 DNA reads TGTGCCAGCAGCCCGGAAGAGAGTTCCTCCTACGAGCAGTACTTC. Its translation: CASSPEESSSYEQYF.

This sequence joins TRBV18 and TRBJ2-6, with 7 positions matching TRBD1. The germline gives CDR1 KGHSH, CDR2 LQKENI. There are 18 residues in the CDR3. The V and J ends lost 3 bases and 0 bases, in that order; junction bases with no gene match: 8. The CDR3 region is CASSPVGQEISGANVLTF. The CDR3 DNA sequence: TGTGCCAGCTCACCCGTCGGACAGGAGATCTCTGGGGCCAACGTCCTGACTTTC.

CDR3 loop: CASSIRARPSTDTQYF. The CDR3 nucleotides are TGTGCCAGTAGCATAAGGGCTAGACCTAGCACAGATACGCAGTATTTT. This chain uses TRBV19 with TRBJ2-3; no reliable D call. CDR1 is LNHDA, CDR2 SQIVND, per germline (reference sequence). V shed 6 bases and J shed 0 bases, with 16 bases lying between them. This CDR3 contains 16 residues. The whole variable domain, filled in from reference TRBV19 and TRBJ2-3, reads DGGITQSPKYLFRKEGQNVTLSCEQNLNHDAMYWYRQDPGQGLRLIYYSQIVNDFQKGDIAEGYSVSREKKESFPLTVTSAQKNPTAFYLCASSIRARPSTDTQYFGPGTRLTVL.

The chain combines TRBV5-4 with TRBJ2-7, with TRBD2 matching over 13 bases. Germline-derived CDR1 and CDR2 are SGHNT and YYREEE (reference sequence). This CDR3 has 16 amino acids. Germline trimming cut 0 bases from V and 5 bases from J; bases unmatched to any gene: 5. This chain's CDR3 is CASSLALGLAGDEQYF. CDR3 nucleotide sequence: TGTGCCAGCAGCTTGGCCTTAGGACTAGCGGGAGACGAGCAGTACTTC.

The chain couples TRBV29-1 to TRBJ1-5; possible D gene TRBD1, 5 bases. The ends were cut back, 6 bases at V and 0 bases at J, with 12 bases in the middle. Germline V gives CDR1 SQVTM, CDR2 ANQGSEA. The CDR3 has 14 residues. In nucleotides, the CDR3 is TGCAGCGTCACCGACAGTAATAGCAATCAGCCCCAGCATTTT. This sequence encodes CSVTDSNSNQPQHF.